This TCR beta chain was sequenced for a study of CD8+CD57+ T cells in acquired aplastic anemia. As for the study in general: The DNA of sorted CD4+ and CD8+ cells averaged around 3 ug. Study-wide results and caveats: In common between the patients and the controls were around 30 CD8+ CDR3 sequences. Simpson's diversity of CD8+ cells was not significantly different in patients compared with controls.

The germline gives CDR1 SQVTM, CDR2 ANQGSEA. The CDR3 loop spans 15 amino acids. With 6 bases clipped from V and 0 bases from J, the junction kept 9 bases outside the gene matches. Profiles of TCR beta VDJ and CDR3 were generated from a genomic DNA template. TCRdb itself ran the reads through MiXCR, one entry per CDR3 protein. Among 250,000 to 300,000 distinct CDR3 sequences listed, approximately 56% were seen once. Regarding this clonotype: What it binds is unknown.

This clonotype was sampled from a human donor with severe aplastic anemia or a healthy control (not recorded which). The chain has TRBV29-1 and TRBJ1-1; TRBD1 agrees at 8 bases. Specimen: sorted CD4+, CD8+, or CD8+CD57+ T cells (not recorded which) from PBMCs. Here the CDR3 DNA reads TGCAGCGTACCGAGGACAGGGACTATGAACACTGAAGCTTTCTTT. It codes for CSVPRTGTMNTEAFF.